This T cell receptor (beta chain) was observed in a study of T cell responses to AZD1222 COVID-19 vaccine. The CDR3 has 13 amino acids. Germline CDR1 is SGHRS and CDR2 is YFSETQ. Trimming took 2 bases from V and 4 from J, leaving 7 bases between them. Concerning this clone: Antigen specificity is unknown.

Second doses were pooled across both intervals (about 4 or about 12 weeks). TCRdb's copy holds only in-frame clones and misses some; the assay was immunoSEQ multiplex PCR. The sample carries about 200,000 clones, 85% to 95% recorded once. Regarding the study as a whole: There were repertoire samples only from the period after the peak T cell response. Possibly, clonal diversity was underestimated; donors were largely white British and included more females.

The sequence came from an adult who received the AZD1222 COVID-19 vaccine. The V gene is TRBV5-1, the J gene TRBJ1-5, with D unresolved. Sequencing used peripheral blood, obtained 28 days after the second AZD1222 dose. This CDR3 reads CASSFGPNQPQHF. CDR3 nucleotide sequence: TGCGCCAGCAGCTTCGGGCCGAATCAGCCCCAGCATTTT.